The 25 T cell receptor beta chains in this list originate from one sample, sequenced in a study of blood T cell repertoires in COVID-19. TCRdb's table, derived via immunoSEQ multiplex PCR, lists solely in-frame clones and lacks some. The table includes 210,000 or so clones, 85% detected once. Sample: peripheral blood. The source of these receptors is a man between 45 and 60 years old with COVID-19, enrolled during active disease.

CDR3 sequence reads: CASSRLAGGHEQFF. For the CDR3, the DNA is TGTGCCAGCAGTCGACTAGCGGGGGGGCATGAGCAGTTCTTC. This chain links TRBV6-2 or TRBV6-3 with TRBJ2-1, with 14 nucleotides matching TRBD2. The CDR3 totals 14 residues. With V trimmed by 5 bases and J by 8 bases, 2 bases remained unmatched. CDR1 is MNHEY, CDR2 SVGEGT, per germline.

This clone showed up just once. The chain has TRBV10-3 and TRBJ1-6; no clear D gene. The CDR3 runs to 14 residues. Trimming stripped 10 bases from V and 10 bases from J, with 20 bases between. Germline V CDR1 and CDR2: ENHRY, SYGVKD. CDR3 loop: CATSRDAEGSPLHF. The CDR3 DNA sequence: TGTGCCACCAGCCGAGACGCCGAGGGATCACCCCTCCACTTT.

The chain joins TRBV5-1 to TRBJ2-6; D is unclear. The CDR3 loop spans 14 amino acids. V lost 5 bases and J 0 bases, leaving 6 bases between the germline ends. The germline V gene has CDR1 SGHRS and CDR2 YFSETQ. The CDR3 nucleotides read TGCGCCAGCAGTTACACCTCTGGGGCCAACGTCCTGACTTTC. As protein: CASSYTSGANVLTF.

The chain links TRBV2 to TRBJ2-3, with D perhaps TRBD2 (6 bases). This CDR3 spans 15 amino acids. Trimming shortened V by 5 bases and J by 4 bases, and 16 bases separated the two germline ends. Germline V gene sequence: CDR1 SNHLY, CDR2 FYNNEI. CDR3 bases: TGTGCCAGCAGTCCGACTAGGGTTTCTCCAGATACGCAGTATTTT. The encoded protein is CASSPTRVSPDTQYF.

CDR3 bases: TGTGCCAGCAGCCAAGGCCGGCAGGGTTGGGAAAAACTGTTTTTT. It yields the protein CASSQGRQGWEKLFF. The chain is built from TRBV14 and TRBJ1-4; weak D call: TRBD1 (5 bases). The CDR3 is 15 residues long. V lost 1 base and J lost 8, with 14 bases in between. Looked up from germline, CDR1 is SGHDN and CDR2 is FVKESK.

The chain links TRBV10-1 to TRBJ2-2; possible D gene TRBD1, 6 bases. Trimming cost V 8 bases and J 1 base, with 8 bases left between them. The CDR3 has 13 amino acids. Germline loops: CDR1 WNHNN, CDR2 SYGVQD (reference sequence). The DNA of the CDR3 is TGCGCCAGCCGGGACATGAACACCGGGGAGCTGTTTTTT. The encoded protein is CASRDMNTGELFF.

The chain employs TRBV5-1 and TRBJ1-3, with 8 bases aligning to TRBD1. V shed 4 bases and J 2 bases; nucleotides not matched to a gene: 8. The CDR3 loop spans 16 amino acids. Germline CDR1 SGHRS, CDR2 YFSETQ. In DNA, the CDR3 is TGCGCCAGCAGCCCCGGGACAGGCCCCCCTGGAAACACCATATATTTT. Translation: CASSPGTGPPGNTIYF.

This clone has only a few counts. The CDR3 is CASSDEYSAYEQYF. CDR3 bases: TGTGCCAGCAGCGATGAATACTCCGCCTACGAGCAGTACTTC. The rearrangement joins TRBV5-4 to TRBJ2-7; D call uncertain. The V end lost 4 bases, the J end lost 2 bases, and 13 bases lay between the germline ends. The CDR3 runs to 14 residues. CDR1 is SGHNT, CDR2 YYREEE, per germline (reference sequence).

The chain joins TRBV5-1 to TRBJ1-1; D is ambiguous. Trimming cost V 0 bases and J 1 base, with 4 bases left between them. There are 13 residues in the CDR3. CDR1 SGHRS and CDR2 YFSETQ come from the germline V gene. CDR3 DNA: TGCGCCAGCAGCTTGGACAAGAACACTGAAGCTTTCTTT. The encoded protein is CASSLDKNTEAFF.

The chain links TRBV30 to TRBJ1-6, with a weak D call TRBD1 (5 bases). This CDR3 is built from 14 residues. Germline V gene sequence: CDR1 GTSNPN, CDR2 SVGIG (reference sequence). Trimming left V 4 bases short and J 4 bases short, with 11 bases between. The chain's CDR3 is CAWTSGTYNSPLHF. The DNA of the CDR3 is TGTGCCTGGACTTCCGGGACTTATAATTCACCCCTCCACTTT.

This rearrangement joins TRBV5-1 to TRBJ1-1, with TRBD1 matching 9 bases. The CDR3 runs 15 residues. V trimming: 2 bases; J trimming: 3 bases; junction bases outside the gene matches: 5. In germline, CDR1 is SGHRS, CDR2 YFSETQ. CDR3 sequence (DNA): TGCGCCAGCAGCTTCCCGGACAGGGGAGACACTGAAGCTTTCTTT. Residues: CASSFPDRGDTEAFF.

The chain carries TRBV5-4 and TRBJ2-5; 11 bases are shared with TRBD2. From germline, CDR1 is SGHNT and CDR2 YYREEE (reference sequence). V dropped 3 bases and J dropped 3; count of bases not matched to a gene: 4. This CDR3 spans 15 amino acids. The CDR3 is CASSWGGLAEETQYF. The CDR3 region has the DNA TGTGCCAGCAGCTGGGGGGGACTAGCGGAAGAGACCCAGTACTTC.

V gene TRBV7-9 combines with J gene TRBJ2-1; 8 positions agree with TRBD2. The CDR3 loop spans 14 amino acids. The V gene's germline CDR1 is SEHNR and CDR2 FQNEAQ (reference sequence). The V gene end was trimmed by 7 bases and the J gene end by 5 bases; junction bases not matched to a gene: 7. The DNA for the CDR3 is TGTGCCAGCAATCGGGTAGCGGGGCACAATGAGCAGTTCTTC. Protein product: CASNRVAGHNEQFF.

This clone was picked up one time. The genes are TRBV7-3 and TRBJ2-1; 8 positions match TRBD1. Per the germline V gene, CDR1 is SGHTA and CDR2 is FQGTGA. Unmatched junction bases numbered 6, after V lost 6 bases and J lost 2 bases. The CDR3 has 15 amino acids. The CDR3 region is CASRLGQGPYNEQFF. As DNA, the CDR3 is TGTGCCAGCAGATTAGGACAGGGACCCTACAATGAGCAGTTCTTC.

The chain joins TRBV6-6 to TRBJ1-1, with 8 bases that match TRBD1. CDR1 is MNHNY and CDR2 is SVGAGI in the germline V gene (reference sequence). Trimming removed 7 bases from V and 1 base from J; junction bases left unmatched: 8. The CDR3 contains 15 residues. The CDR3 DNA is TGTGCCAGCACCGAGAAAGGGACAGGGAACACTGAAGCTTTCTTT. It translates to CASTEKGTGNTEAFF.

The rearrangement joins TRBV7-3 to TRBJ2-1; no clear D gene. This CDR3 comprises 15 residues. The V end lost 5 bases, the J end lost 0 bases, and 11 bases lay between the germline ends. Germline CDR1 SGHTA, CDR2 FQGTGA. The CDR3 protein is CASSPGPGSYNEQFF. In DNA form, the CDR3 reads TGTGCCAGCAGCCCTGGGCCAGGCTCCTACAATGAGCAGTTCTTC.

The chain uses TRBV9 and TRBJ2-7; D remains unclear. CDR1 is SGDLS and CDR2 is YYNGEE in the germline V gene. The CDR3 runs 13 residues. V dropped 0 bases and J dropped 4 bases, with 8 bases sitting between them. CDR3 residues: CASSVELNYEQYF. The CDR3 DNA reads TGTGCCAGCAGCGTAGAACTGAATTACGAGCAGTACTTC.

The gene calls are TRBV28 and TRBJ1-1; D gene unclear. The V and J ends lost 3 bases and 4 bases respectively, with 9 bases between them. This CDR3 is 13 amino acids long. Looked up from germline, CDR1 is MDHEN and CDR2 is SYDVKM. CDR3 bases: TGTGCCAGCAGTTTTCCCCGTCTCACTGAAGCTTTCTTT. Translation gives CASSFPRLTEAFF.

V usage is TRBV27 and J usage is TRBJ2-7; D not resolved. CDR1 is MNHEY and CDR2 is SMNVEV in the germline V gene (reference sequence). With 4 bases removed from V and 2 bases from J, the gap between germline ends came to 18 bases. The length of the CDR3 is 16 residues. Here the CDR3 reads CASSSNGPAPPYEQYF. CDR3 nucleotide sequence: TGTGCCAGCAGTTCCAATGGGCCTGCGCCCCCCTACGAGCAGTACTTC.

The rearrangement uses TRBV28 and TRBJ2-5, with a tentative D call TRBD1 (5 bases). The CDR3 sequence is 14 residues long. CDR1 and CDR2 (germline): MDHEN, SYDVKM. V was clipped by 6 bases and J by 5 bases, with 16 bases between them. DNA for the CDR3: TGTGCCAGCAGGCGTTTTGGGGCTCGGGAGACCCAGTACTTC. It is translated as CASRRFGARETQYF.

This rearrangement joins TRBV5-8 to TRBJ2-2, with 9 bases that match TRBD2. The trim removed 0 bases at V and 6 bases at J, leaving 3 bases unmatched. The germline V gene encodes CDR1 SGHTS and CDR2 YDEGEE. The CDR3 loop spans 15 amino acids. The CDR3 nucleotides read TGTGCCAGCAGCTTGGCCGGGACTAGCTCCGGGGAGCTGTTTTTT. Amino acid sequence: CASSLAGTSSGELFF.

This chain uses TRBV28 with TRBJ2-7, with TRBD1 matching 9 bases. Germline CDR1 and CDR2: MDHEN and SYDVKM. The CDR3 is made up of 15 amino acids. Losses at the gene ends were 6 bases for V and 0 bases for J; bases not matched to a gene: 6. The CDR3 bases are TGTGCCAGCAGCCGACAGGGGGGCAGCTCCTACGAGCAGTACTTC. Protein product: CASSRQGGSSYEQYF.

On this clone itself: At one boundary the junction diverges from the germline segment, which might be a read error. The CDR3 DNA reads as TGTGCCAGCAGTCAAGCAGGGGCGAGGGATCAGCCCCAGCATTTT. Amino acid sequence: CASSQAGARDQPQHF. This sequence joins TRBV3-1 (or the pseudogene TRBV3-2) and TRBJ1-5, with a tentative D call TRBD1 (6 bases). Germline values: CDR1 LGHDT, CDR2 YNNKEL (reference sequence). There are 15 residues in the CDR3.

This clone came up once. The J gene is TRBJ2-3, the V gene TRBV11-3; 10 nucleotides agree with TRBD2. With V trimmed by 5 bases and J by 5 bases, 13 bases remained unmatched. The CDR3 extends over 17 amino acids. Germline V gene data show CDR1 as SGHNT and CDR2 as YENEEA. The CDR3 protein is CASSRGDQAGGIDTQYF. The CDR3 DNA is TGTGCCAGCAGCCGAGGGGACCAAGCGGGGGGGATAGATACGCAGTATTTT.

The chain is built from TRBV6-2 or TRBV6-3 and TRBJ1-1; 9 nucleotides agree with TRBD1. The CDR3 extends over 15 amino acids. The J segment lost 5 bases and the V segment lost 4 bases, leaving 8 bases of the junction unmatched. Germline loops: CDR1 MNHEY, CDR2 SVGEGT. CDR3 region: CASSSRQGGRTEAFF. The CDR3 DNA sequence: TGTGCCAGCAGTTCCCGACAGGGGGGTCGGACTGAAGCTTTCTTT.